Shown below are 5 T cell receptor beta chains from a single sample sequenced in a study of CD8 T cells in ankylosing spondylitis. MiXCR, run by TCRdb on the 5' RACE reads, gives a single entry per CDR3 protein. The table includes about 250,000 distinct CDR3 sequences, roughly 32% detected once. The specimen was blood, either unsorted or a sorted T cell fraction (not recorded which). The source is a male donor with ankylosing spondylitis or in good health (not recorded which).

This clonotype was detected many times. This chain links TRBV5-1 with TRBJ2-5, with D unresolved. CDR1 is SGHRS and CDR2 is YFSETQ in the germline V gene. V was pared by 1 base and J by 4 bases, with 8 bases between. The CDR3 spans 13 residues. DNA for the CDR3: TGCGCCAGCAGCTTGCTGGGTGGAGAGACCCAGTACTTC. This sequence encodes CASSLLGGETQYF.

V usage is TRBV12-3 or TRBV12-4 and J usage is TRBJ1-5; a weak D match, TRBD1 (6 bases). V lost 7 bases, J lost 4 bases, and 11 bases lay in between. This CDR3 has 13 residues. The CDR3 nucleotides are TGTGCCAGCACCTGGACAGTGAATCAGCCCCAGCATTTT. Protein: CASTWTVNQPQHF.

This rearrangement joins TRBV5-1 to TRBJ2-4; 8 positions match TRBD2. The V gene's germline CDR1 is SGHRS and CDR2 YFSETQ. CDR3 length equals 15 residues. Trimming removed 3 bases from V and 6 bases from J; junction bases left unmatched: 8. The CDR3 reads CASSYRAGASNIQYF. The CDR3 nucleotides read TGCGCCAGCAGCTATCGAGCGGGGGCGTCAAACATTCAGTACTTC.

This clonotype has a single count. V usage is TRBV28 and J usage is TRBJ2-1; D tentatively reads TRBD1 or TRBD2 (5 bases each). The germline CDR1 and CDR2 sequences are MDHEN and SYDVKM. The CDR3 runs 16 residues. V lost 2 bases and J 0 bases, leaving 11 bases between the germline ends. The CDR3 nucleotides read TGTGCCAGCAGTTTAATCGGGACCGACTCCTACAATGAGCAGTTCTTC. This translates into CASSLIGTDSYNEQFF.

The chain has TRBV29-1 and TRBJ2-2; D gene ambiguous. The CDR3 runs 11 residues. Trimming stripped 4 bases from V and 7 bases from J, with 7 bases between. Germline CDR1 reads SQVTM; CDR2 reads ANQGSEA. CDR3 nucleotides: TGCAGCGTTGGGTCCAGCGGGGAGCTGTTTTTT. Protein product: CSVGSSGELFF.